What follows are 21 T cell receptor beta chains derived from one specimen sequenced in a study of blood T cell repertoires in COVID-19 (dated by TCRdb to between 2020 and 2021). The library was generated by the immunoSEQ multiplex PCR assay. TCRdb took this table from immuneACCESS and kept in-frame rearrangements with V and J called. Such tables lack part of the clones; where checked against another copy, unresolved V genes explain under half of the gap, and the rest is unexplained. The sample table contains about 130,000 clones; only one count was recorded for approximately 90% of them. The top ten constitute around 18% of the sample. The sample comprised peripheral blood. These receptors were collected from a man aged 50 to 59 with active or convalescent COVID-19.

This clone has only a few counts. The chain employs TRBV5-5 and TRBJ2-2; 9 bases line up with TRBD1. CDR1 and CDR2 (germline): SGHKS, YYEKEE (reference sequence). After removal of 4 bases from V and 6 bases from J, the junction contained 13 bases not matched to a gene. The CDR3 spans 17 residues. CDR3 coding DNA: TGTGCCAGCAGCACGGAGACAGGGGGTTGGTCTGCCGGGGAGCTGTTTTTT. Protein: CASSTETGGWSAGELFF.

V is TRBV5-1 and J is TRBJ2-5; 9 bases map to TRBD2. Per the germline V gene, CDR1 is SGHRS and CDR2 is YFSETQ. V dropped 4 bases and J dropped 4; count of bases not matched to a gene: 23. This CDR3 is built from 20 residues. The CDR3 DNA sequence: TGCGCCAGCAGCACATTGGGCGTCTTGGCGCCTAGCGGGAATTTAGAGACCCAGTACTTC. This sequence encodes CASSTLGVLAPSGNLETQYF. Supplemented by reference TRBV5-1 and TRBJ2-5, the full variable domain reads KAGVTQTPRYLIKTRGQQVTLSCSPISGHRSVSWYQQTPGQGLQFLFEYFSETQRNKGNFPGRFSGRQFSNSRSEMNVSTLELGDSALYLCASSTLGVLAPSGNLETQYFGPGTRLLVL.

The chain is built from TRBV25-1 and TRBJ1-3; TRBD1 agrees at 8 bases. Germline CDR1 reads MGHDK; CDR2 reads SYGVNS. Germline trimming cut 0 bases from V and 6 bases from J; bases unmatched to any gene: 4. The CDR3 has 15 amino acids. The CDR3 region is CASSEYRGPENTIYF. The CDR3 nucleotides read TGTGCCAGCAGTGAATACAGGGGGCCCGAAAACACCATATATTTT. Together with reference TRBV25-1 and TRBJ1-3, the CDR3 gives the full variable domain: EADIYQTPRYLVIGTGKKITLECSQTMGHDKMYWYQQDPGMELHLIHYSYGVNSTEKGDLSSESTVSRIRTEHFPLTLESARPSHTSQYLCASSEYRGPENTIYFGEGSWLTVV.

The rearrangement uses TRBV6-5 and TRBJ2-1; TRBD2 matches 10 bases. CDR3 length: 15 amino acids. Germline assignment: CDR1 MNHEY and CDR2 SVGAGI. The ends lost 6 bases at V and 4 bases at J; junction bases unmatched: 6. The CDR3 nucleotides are TGTGCCAGCAGCGGAGCGGGAGGGGGTTACAATGAGCAGTTCTTC. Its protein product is CASSGAGGGYNEQFF.

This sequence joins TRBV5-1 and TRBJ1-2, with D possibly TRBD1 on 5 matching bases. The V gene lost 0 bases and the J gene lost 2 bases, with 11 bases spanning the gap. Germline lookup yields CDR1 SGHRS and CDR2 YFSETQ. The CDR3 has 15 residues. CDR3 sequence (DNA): TGCGCCAGCAGCTTGGAAGGCAGGGAAAACTATGGCTACACCTTC. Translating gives CASSLEGRENYGYTF. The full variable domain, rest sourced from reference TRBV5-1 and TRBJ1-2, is KAGVTQTPRYLIKTRGQQVTLSCSPISGHRSVSWYQQTPGQGLQFLFEYFSETQRNKGNFPGRFSGRQFSNSRSEMNVSTLELGDSALYLCASSLEGRENYGYTFGSGTRLTVV.

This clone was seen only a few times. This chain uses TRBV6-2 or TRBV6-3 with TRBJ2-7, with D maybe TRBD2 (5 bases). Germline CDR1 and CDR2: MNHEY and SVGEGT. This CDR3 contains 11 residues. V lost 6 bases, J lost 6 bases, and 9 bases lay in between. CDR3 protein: CASSREGEQYF. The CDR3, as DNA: TGTGCCAGCAGCCGCGAGGGCGAGCAGTACTTC.

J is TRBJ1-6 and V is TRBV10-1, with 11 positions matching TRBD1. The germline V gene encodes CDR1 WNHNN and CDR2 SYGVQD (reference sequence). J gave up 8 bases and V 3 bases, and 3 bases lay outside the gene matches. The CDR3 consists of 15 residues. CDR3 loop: CASSEGQGADSPLHF. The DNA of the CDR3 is TGCGCCAGCAGTGAAGGACAGGGGGCCGATTCACCCCTCCACTTT.

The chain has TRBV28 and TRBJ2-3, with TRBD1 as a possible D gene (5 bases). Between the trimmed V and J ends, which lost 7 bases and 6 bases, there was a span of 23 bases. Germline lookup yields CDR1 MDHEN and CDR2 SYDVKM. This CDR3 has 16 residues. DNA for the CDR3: TGTGCCAGCACTCCCGGATTGGCAGGGATGTTGGATACGCAGTATTTT. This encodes CASTPGLAGMLDTQYF.

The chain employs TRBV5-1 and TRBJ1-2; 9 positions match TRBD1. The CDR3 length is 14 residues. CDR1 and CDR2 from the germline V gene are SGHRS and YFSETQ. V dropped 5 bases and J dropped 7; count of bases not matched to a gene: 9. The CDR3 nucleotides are TGCGCCAGCAGACCCGGGACAGGGAACGTTGGCTACACCTTC. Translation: CASRPGTGNVGYTF.

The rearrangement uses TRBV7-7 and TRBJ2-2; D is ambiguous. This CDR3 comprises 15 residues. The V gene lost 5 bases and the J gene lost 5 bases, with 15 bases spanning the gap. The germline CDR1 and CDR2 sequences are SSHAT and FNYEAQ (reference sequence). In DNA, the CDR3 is TGTGCCAGCAGCCTACGAGAAAGATCAACCGGGGAGCTGTTTTTT. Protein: CASSLRERSTGELFF.

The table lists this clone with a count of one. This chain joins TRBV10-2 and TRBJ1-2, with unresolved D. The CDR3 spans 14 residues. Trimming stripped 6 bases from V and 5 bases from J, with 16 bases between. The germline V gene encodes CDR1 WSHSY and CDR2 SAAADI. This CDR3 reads CASRRTEGAYGYTF. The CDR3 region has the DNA TGCGCCAGCAGGAGGACGGAGGGCGCGTATGGCTACACCTTC.

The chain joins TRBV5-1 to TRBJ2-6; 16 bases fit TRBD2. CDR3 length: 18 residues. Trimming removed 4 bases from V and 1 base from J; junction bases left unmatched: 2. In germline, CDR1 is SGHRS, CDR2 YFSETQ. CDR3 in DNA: TGCGCCAGCAGCCGGGGACTAGCGGGAGGGTCTGGGGCCAACGTCCTGACTTTC. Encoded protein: CASSRGLAGGSGANVLTF. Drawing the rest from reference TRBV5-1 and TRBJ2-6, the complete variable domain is KAGVTQTPRYLIKTRGQQVTLSCSPISGHRSVSWYQQTPGQGLQFLFEYFSETQRNKGNFPGRFSGRQFSNSRSEMNVSTLELGDSALYLCASSRGLAGGSGANVLTFGAGSRLTVL.

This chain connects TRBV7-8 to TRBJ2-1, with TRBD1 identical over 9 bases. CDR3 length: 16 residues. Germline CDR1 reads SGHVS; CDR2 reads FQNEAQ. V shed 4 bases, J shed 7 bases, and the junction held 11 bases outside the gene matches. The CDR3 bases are TGTGCCAGCAGCTCATACTCCCTGGGACAGGGAAATGAGCAGTTCTTC. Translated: CASSSYSLGQGNEQFF.

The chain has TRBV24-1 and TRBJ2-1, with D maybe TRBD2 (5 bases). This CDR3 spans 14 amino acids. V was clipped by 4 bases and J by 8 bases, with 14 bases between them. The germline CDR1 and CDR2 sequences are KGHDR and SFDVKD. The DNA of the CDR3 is TGTGCCACCAGTGACCGGGGAGAGAGGGATGAGCAGTTCTTC. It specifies CATSDRGERDEQFF.

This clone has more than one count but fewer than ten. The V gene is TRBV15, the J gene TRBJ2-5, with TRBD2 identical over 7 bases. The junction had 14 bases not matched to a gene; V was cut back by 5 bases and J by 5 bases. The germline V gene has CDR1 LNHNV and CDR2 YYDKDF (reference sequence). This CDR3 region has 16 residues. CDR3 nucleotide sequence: TGTGCCACCAGCGCCTCCCCTGGGCGGACTAGGGAGACCCAGTACTTC. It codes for CATSASPGRTRETQYF.

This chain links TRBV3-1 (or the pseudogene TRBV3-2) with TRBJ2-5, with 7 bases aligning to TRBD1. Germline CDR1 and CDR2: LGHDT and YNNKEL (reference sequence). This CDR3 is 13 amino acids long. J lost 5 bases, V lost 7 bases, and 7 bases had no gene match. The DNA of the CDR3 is TGTGCCAGCAAGATTACAGGGGTCGAGACCCAGTACTTC. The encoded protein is CASKITGVETQYF.

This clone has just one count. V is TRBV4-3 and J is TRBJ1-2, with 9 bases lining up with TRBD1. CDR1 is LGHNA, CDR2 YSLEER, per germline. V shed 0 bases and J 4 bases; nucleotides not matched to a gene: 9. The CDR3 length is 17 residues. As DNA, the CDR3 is TGCGCCAGCAGCCAAGACCGGACAGGGGCGGAGGGCTATGGCTACACCTTC. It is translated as CASSQDRTGAEGYGYTF.

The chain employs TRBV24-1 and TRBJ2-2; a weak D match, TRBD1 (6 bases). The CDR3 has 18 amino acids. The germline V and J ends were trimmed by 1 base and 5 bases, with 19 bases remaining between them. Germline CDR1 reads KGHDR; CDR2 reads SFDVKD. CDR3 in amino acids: CATSDLAPTGTRTGELFF. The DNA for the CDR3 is TGTGCCACCAGTGATTTAGCCCCGACCGGGACAAGGACCGGGGAGCTGTTTTTT.

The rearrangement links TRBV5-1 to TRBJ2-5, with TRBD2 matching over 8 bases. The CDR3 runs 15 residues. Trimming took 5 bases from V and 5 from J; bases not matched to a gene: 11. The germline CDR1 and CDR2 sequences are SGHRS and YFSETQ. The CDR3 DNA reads TGCGCCAGCAGAGGTAGCGGGGCCCCGGGGGAGACCCAGTACTTC. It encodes CASRGSGAPGETQYF. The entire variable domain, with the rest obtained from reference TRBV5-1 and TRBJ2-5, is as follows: KAGVTQTPRYLIKTRGQQVTLSCSPISGHRSVSWYQQTPGQGLQFLFEYFSETQRNKGNFPGRFSGRQFSNSRSEMNVSTLELGDSALYLCASRGSGAPGETQYFGPGTRLLVL.

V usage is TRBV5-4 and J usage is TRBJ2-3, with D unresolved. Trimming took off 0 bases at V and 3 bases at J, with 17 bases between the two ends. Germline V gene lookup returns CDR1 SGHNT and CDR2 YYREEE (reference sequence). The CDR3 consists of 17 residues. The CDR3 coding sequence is TGTGCCAGCAGCTTGGGTTTAGCCGGCAGAGTGACAGATACGCAGTATTTT. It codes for CASSLGLAGRVTDTQYF.

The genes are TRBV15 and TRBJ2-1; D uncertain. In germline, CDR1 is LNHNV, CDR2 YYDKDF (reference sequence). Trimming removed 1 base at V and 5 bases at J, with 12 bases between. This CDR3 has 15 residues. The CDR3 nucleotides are TGTGCCACCAGCAGAGTGGGCCAGGCCGACAATGAGCAGTTCTTC. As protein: CATSRVGQADNEQFF.